Listed here are 4 T cell receptor beta chains from one sample, sequenced in a study of post-analysis software for immune sequencing data. These receptors have no known antigen. The library was made from cDNA and included unique molecular identifiers. TCRdb passed the PCR reads through MiXCR, listing each CDR3 protein once. Among roughly 800,000 distinct CDR3 sequences listed, roughly 29% were seen once. Overall study results and limits: Roughly five TRBV segments appeared more often in patients than in controls, and TRBV5-6, TRBV5-1 and TRBV20-1 were among these.

The sequenced sample consisted of blood. These receptors were taken from a girl aged 10-17 years with multiple sclerosis.

The chain is built from TRBV29-1 and TRBJ2-2; 13 positions agree with TRBD2. The trim removed 1 base at V and 7 bases at J, leaving 12 bases unmatched. Germline V lookup: CDR1 SQVTM, CDR2 ANQGSEA. The CDR3 runs to 18 residues. CDR3 DNA: TGCAGCGTTGAAGGGACTAGCGGGAGTAGTGCATTAATCGGGGAGCTGTTTTTT. It translates to CSVEGTSGSSALIGELFF.

The V call is TRBV10-2, the J call TRBJ2-3; tentatively, D is TRBD2 (6 bases). V gave up 5 bases and J gave up 3 bases, with 12 bases separating them. The CDR3 spans 14 residues. Germline V gene data show CDR1 as WSHSY and CDR2 as SAAADI. CDR3 nucleotide sequence: TGCGCCAGCAGTACAGCGGGCTATACAGATACGCAGTATTTT. Protein product: CASSTAGYTDTQYF.

This clonotype showed up just a few times. The chain uses TRBV10-3 and TRBJ2-1, with 13 positions matching TRBD2. With V trimmed by 11 bases and J by 6 bases, 13 bases remained unmatched. Germline-derived CDR1 and CDR2 are ENHRY and SYGVKD. The CDR3 length is 16 residues. The CDR3 protein is CAVSGVGTSGANEQFF. In nucleotides, the CDR3 is TGTGCCGTTTCAGGGGTAGGGACTAGCGGGGCCAATGAGCAGTTCTTC.

This clonotype has a handful of counts. The chain couples TRBV2 to TRBJ2-3; tentative D call: TRBD1 (6 bases). V was clipped by 6 bases and J by 3 bases, with 16 bases between them. The germline gives CDR1 SNHLY, CDR2 FYNNEI. The CDR3 contains 15 residues. In nucleotides, the CDR3 is TGTGCCAGCAGGGTCTTTTTGGGGGCAACAGATACGCAGTATTTT. Translation: CASRVFLGATDTQYF.